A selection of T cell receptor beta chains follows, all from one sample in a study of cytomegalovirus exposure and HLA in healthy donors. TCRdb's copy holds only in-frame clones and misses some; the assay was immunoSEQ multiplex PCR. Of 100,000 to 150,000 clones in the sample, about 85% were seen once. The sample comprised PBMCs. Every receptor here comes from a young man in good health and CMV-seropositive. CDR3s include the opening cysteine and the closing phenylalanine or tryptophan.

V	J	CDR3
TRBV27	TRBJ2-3	CASSSGGRWMDTQYF
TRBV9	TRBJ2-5	CASSVTSGGLETQYF
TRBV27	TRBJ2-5	CASSLSSRGETQYF
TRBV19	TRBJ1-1	CASSASTGTTEAFF
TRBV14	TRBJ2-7	CASSRAPAWVPGLRFYEQYF
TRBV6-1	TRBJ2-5	CASSDGHWVSETQYF
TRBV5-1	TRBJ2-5	CASSREVTVETQYF
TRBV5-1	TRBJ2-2	CASSSSIPRAGELFF
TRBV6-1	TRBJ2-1	CASSESVRTGTYNEQFF
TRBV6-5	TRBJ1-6	CASSYSSNNNSPLHF
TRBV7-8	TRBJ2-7	CASSSLTTYEQYF
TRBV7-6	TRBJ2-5	CASSLIGKDTQYF